One T cell receptor (beta chain) is described in this entry. Antigen specificity is unknown. PCR used 60 Vbeta primers and 13 Jbeta primers. The assay was immunoSEQ multiplex PCR, and TCRdb's table has in-frame clones only and misses some. The sample lists about 150,000 clones; about 75% were seen once. This sample is drawn from a study of cytomegalovirus exposure and HLA in healthy donors. Nominally healthy donors were sampled, though unrecorded immune exposures were likely. V was pared by 2 bases and J by 3 bases, with 12 bases between. The CDR3 has 15 residues. Per germline, CDR1 SGHTA and CDR2 FQGNSA. Study-level points and caveats: A highly shared variant cluster was judged a likely technical artifact. Roughly even sequencing depth across donors was the assumption behind the presence/absence analyses.

J is TRBJ2-3 and V is TRBV7-2, with TRBD2 as a possible D gene (6 bases). Sequencing was done on a sample of PBMCs. This sequence originates from a man in his sixties in good health and CMV-seronegative. The CDR3 loop reads CASSLRPAGTDTQYF. The CDR3 nucleotides read TGTGCCAGCAGCTTACGGCCCGCGGGAACAGATACGCAGTATTTT.